This TCR beta chain was identified during a study of T cells after yellow fever vaccination. V dropped 0 bases and J dropped 5 bases, with 12 bases sitting between them. Germline CDR1 SGHAT, CDR2 FQDESV (reference sequence). There are 15 residues in the CDR3. TCRdb reprocessed the 5' RACE reads with MiXCR, giving one entry per CDR3 protein. Among fewer than 100,000 distinct CDR3 sequences, around 9.8% were seen once, and the ten largest hold roughly 15%. This chain links TRBV11-1 with TRBJ2-3; D gene uncertain. Material: CD8+ T cells not binding an NS4B(214-222) dextramer, sorted from PBMCs, obtained roughly 15 days after the first yellow fever vaccination. This TCR was sampled from a man aged 18 to 30 who received the YFV17D yellow fever vaccine. DNA of the CDR3: TGTGCCAGCAGCTTAGCTCCCCCAGGAATAGATACGCAGTATTTT. Translated, it gives CASSLAPPGIDTQYF.